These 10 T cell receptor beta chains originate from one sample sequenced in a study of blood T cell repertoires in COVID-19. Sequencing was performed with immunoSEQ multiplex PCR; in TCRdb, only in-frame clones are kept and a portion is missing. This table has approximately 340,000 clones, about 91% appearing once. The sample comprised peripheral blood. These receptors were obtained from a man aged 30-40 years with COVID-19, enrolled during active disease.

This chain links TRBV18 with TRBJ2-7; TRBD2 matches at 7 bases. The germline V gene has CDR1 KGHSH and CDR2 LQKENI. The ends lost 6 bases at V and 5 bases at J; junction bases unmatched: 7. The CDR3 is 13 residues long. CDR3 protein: CASSEGRDHEQYF. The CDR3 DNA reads TGTGCCAGCTCGGAGGGGAGGGACCACGAGCAGTACTTC.

The CDR3 loop reads CASSVGTSGAPLSYNEQFF. CDR3 in DNA: TGTGCCAGCAGCGTAGGGACTAGCGGGGCCCCGCTCTCCTACAATGAGCAGTTCTTC. This sequence joins TRBV9 and TRBJ2-1; 12 bases match TRBD2. Trimming took 0 bases from V and 0 from J; bases not matched to a gene: 7. This CDR3 contains 19 residues. Looked up from germline, CDR1 is SGDLS and CDR2 is YYNGEE. The entire variable domain, with the rest obtained from reference TRBV9 and TRBJ2-1, is as follows: DSGVTQTPKHLITATGQRVTLRCSPRSGDLSVYWYQQSLDQGLQFLIQYYNGEERAKGNILERFSAQQFPDLHSELNLSSLELGDSALYFCASSVGTSGAPLSYNEQFFGPGTRLTVL.

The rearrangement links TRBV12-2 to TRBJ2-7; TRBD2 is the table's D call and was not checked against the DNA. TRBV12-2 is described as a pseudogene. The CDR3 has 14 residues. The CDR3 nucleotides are TGTGCAAGTCGCTTAGGGCCGGAGAGGATGGAGCAGTACTTC. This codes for CASRLGPERMEQYF.

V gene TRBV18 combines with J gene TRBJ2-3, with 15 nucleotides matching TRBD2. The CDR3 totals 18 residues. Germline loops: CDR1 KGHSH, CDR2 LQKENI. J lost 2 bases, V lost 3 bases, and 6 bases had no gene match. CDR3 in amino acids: CASSPPGLAGGLTDTQYF. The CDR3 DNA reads TGTGCCAGCTCACCGCCGGGACTAGCGGGGGGACTCACAGATACGCAGTATTTT. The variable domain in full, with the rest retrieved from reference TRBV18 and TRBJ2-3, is NAGVMQNPRHLVRRRGQEARLRCSPMKGHSHVYWYRQLPEEGLKFMVYLQKENIIDESGMPKERFSAEFPKEGPSILRIQQVVRGDSAAYFCASSPPGLAGGLTDTQYFGPGTRLTVL.

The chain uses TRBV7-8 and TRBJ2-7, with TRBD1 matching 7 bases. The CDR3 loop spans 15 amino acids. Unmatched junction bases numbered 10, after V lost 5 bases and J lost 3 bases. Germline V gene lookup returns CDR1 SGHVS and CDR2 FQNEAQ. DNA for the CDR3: TGTGCCAGCAGCGTCACCGGGACAGCCGTCTACGAGCAGTACTTC. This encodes CASSVTGTAVYEQYF. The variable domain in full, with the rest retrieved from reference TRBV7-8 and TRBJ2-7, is GAGVSQSPRYKVAKRGQDVALRCDPISGHVSLFWYQQALGQGPEFLTYFQNEAQLDKSGLPSDRFFAERPEGSVSTLKIQRTQQEDSAVYLCASSVTGTAVYEQYFGPGTRLTVT.

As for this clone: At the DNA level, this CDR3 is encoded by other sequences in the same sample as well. The chain's CDR3 is CATSDPRTGNTEAFF. The CDR3 DNA follows: TGTGCCACCAGTGATCCTCGGACAGGGAACACTGAAGCTTTCTTT. The V call is TRBV24-1, the J call TRBJ1-1; 7 bases map to TRBD1. The germline V gene has CDR1 KGHDR and CDR2 SFDVKD. CDR3 length: 15 residues. V lost 3 bases, J lost 1 base, and 4 bases stayed unmatched.

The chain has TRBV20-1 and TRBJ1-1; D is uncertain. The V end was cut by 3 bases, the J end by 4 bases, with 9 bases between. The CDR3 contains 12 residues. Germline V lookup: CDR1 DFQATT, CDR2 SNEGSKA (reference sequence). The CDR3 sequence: CSASQFGTEAFF. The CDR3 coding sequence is TGCAGTGCTAGTCAGTTTGGCACTGAAGCTTTCTTT.

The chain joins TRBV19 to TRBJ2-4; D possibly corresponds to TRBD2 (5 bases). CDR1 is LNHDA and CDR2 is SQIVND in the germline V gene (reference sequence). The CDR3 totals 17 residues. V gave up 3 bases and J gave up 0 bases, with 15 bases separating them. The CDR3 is CASSMRSAAGAKNIQYF. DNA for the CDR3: TGTGCCAGTAGTATGAGAAGCGCTGCGGGAGCCAAAAACATTCAGTACTTC.

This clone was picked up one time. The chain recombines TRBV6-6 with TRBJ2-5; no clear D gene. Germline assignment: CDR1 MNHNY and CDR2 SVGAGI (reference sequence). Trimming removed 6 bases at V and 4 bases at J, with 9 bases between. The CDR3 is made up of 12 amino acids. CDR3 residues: CASSFSRETQYF. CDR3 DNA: TGTGCCAGCAGCTTTAGTAGAGAGACCCAGTACTTC.

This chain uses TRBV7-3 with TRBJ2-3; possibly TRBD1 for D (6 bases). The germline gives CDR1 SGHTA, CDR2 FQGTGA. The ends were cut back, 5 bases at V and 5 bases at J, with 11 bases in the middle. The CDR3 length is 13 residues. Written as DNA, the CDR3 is TGTGCCAGCAGCCCGGACAGAGTAGATACGCAGTATTTT. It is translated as CASSPDRVDTQYF.